The T cell receptor beta chain under discussion was sequenced for a study of early T cells in non-severe SARS-CoV-2 infection. CDR1 LGHDT and CDR2 YNNKEL come from the germline V gene (reference sequence). The CDR3 spans 17 residues. V was clipped by 7 bases and J by 4 bases; unmatched bases: 14. TCRdb recomputed calls from the 5' RACE reads with MiXCR, one row per CDR3 protein. Of more than 85,000 distinct CDR3 sequences in the sample, approximately 15% are singletons; the top ten hold about 5%. The receptor was isolated from an adult who was a healthcare worker with PCR-confirmed SARS-CoV-2 infection or an uninfected control (not recorded which). Material: whole blood, obtained at baseline. J is TRBJ2-2 and V is TRBV3-1, with 8 nucleotides matching TRBD2. CDR3 coding DNA: TGTGCCAGCACCAAAGCCCCAGGACTAGCAGGCACCGGGGAGCTGTTTTTT. This translates into CASTKAPGLAGTGELFF. Full variable domain (outside the CDR3, taken from reference TRBV3-1 and TRBJ2-2): DTAVSQTPKYLVTQMGNDKSIKCEQNLGHDTMYWYKQDSKKFLKIMFSYNNKELIINETVPNRFSPKSPDKAHLNLHINSLELGDSAVYFCASTKAPGLAGTGELFFGEGSRLTVL.